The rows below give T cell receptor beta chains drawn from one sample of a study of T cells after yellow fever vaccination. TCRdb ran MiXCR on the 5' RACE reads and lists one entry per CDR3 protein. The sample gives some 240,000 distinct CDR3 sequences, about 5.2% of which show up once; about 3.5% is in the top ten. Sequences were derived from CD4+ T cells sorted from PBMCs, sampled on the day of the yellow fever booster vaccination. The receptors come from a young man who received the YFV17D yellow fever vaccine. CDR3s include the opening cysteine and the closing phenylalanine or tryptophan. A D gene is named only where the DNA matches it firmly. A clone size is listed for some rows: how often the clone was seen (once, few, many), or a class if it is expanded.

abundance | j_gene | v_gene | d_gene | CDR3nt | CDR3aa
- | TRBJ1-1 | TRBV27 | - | TGTGCCAGCAACGAACTCGGGGACCCTGTCGCTGAAGCTTTCTTT | CASNELGDPVAEAFF
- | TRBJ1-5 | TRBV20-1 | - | TGCAGTGCTAGCTCCGGGAATCAGCCCCAGCATTTT | CSASSGNQPQHF
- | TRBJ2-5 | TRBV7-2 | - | TGTGCCAGCAGCCCGACTGGGATGGAGACCCAGTACTTC | CASSPTGMETQYF
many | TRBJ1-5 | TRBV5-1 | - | TGCGCCAGCAGCTTGGCTGGTCAGAGTCAGCCCCAGCATTTT | CASSLAGQSQPQHF
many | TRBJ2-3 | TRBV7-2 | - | TGTGCCAGCAGCACCCAGTCCAGCGGAGAAAGCACAGATACGCAGTATTTT | CASSTQSSGESTDTQYF
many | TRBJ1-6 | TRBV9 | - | TGTGCCAGCAGCGGCCAGGGTGCGTCCTCACCCCTCCACTTT | CASSGQGASSPLHF
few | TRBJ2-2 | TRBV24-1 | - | TGTGCCACCAGTGATCCAAAGAACACCGGGGAGCTGTTTTTT | CATSDPKNTGELFF
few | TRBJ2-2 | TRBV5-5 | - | TGTGCCAGCAGCCTCTCGGCCGGAGGCACCGGGGAGCTGTTTTTT | CASSLSAGGTGELFF
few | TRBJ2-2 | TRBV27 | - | TGTGCCAGCATGCCCGGATGGGGGAGGAACACCGGGGAGCTGTTTTTT | CASMPGWGRNTGELFF
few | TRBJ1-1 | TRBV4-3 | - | TGCGCCAGCAGCCAAGATGCGGGGGGGACTGAAGCTTTCTTT | CASSQDAGGTEAFF
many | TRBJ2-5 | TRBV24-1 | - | TGTGCCACCAGTGATTCGGGACTAGAGACCCAGTACTTC | CATSDSGLETQYF
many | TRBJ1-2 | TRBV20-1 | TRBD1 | TGCAGTGCCCCCCGACAGGGGAAGGGCGTAGGCTACACCTTC | CSAPRQGKGVGYTF
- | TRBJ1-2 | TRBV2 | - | TGTGCCAGCAGTGAAGCCGCGCGGCCATATGGCTACACCTTC | CASSEAARPYGYTF
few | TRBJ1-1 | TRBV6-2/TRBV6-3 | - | TGTGCCAGCAGGCGGGGGGACGCTGAAGCTTTCTTT | CASRRGDAEAFF
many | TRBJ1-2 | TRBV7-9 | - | TGTGCCAGCAGCGCCCGGACGGACTATGGCTACACCTTC | CASSARTDYGYTF
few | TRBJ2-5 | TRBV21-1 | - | TGTGCCAGCAGCAAATCACCGAGCCCCTTGGAGACCCAGTACTTC | CASSKSPSPLETQYF
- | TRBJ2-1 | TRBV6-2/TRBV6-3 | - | TGTGCCAGCAGTCAGGCAGGAGCAAACAATGAGCAGTTCTTC | CASSQAGANNEQFF
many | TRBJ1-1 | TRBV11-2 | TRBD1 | TGTGCCAGCAGCTTACTTCCGCCGGGACAGGGTCAGAGAGCTTTCTTT | CASSLLPPGQGQRAFF
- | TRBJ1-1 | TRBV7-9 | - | TGTGCCAGCAGCTTCATCACGGGAGGGAACACTGAAGCTTTCTTT | CASSFITGGNTEAFF
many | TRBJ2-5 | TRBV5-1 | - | TGCGCCAGCAGCTCCCGAGCTCCCTCAGAGACCCAGTACTTC | CASSSRAPSETQYF
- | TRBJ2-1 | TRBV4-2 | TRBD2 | TGTGCCAGCAGCCAAGATGTAGCGGGGAGGAATGAGCAGTTCTTC | CASSQDVAGRNEQFF
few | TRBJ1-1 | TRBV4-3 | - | TGCGCCAGCAGCCAAGTTAGTCCCTGGCCCACTGAAGCTTTCTTT | CASSQVSPWPTEAFF
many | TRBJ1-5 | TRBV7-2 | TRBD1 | TGTGCCAGCAGCCACCCACAGGGGGCTCATCAGCCCCAGCATTTT | CASSHPQGAHQPQHF
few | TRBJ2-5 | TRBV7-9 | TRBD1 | TGTGCCAGCAGCTTATTGGCGGTCTGGGACAGGTCGCAAGAGACCCAGTACTTC | CASSLLAVWDRSQETQYF
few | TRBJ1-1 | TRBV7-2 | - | TGTGCCAGCAGCTTAAGTGGCGGGTCCGAAGCTTTCTTT | CASSLSGGSEAFF
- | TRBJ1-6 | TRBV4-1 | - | TGCGCCAGCAGCCAAAGGCAGGGAAATTCACCCCTCCACTTT | CASSQRQGNSPLHF
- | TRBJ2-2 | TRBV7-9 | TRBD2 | TGTGCCAGCAGCAGGGGACTAGCCACCGGGGAGCTGTTTTTT | CASSRGLATGELFF
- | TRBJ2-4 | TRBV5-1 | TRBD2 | TGCGCCAGCAGCTTCGGCCCAGGAGCGGGGCGATCCAAACCCCTAGCCAAAAACATTCAGTACTTC | CASSFGPGAGRSKPLAKNIQYF
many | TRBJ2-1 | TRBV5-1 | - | TGCGCCAGCAGCGGGATTGGCAGATCGAATGAGCAGTTCTTC | CASSGIGRSNEQFF
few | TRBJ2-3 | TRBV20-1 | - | TGCAGTGCTACGAAGGGGGTCGGGACTACAGATACGCAGTATTTT | CSATKGVGTTDTQYF
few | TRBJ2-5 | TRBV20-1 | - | TGCAGTGCTAGAGATAGGAGGGGGCGGGAGACCCAGTACTTC | CSARDRRGRETQYF
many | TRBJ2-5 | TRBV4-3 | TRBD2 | TGCGCCAGCAGCCAATCGCCTTACCGTGAGACTAGCGGGGCCGAGACCCAGTACTTC | CASSQSPYRETSGAETQYF
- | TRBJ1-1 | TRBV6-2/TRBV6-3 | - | TGTGCCAGCAGGGACCTTCCGGGACAGAACACTGAAGCTTTCTTT | CASRDLPGQNTEAFF
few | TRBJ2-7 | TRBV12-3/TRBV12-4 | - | TGTGCCAGCAGTTTTTCAGGGGTCTCCTACGAGCAGTACTTC | CASSFSGVSYEQYF
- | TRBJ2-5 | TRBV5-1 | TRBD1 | TGCGCCAGCAGCTCGACCGGACAGGGGGCAGGAGAGACCCAGTACTTC | CASSSTGQGAGETQYF
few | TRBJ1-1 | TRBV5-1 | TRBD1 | TGCGCCAGCAGTGTGACAGGGAGCACTGAAGCGGTCTTT | CASSVTGSTEAVF